This paragraph reports one T cell receptor beta chain. One end of the junction does not line up with germline, which may come from a read error. These data come from a study of CD8+CD57+ T cells in acquired aplastic anemia. Study at large: Across the sorted CD4+ and CD8+ cells, DNA amounts averaged approximately 3.1 ug.

Per germline, CDR1 SGHTA and CDR2 FQGNSA. The CDR3 has 13 residues. Template material for TCR beta VDJ and CDR3 profiling consisted of genomic DNA. TCRdb re-analysed the reads in MiXCR, keeping a single row per CDR3 protein. The data hold roughly 200,000 distinct CDR3 sequences, with around 60% observed a single time. All sequencing subjects had displayed CD8+CD57+ cell expansion on flow cytometry. The patients all had a severe acquired aplastic anemia diagnosis. Patients were treatment-naive when blood was sampled. The sample taken for sequencing was sorted CD4+, CD8+, or CD8+CD57+ T cells (not recorded which) from PBMCs. The origin of this receptor is a human donor with aplastic anemia. The chain joins TRBV7-2 to TRBJ1-5; D is unclear. The CDR3 loop is CASSPGKDQPKHF. The DNA of the CDR3 is TGTGCCAGCAGCCCTGGGAAGGATCAGCCCAAGCATTTT. The whole variable domain, remainder taken from reference TRBV7-2 and TRBJ1-5, is GAGVSQSPSNKVTEKGKDVELRCDPISGHTALYWYRQSLGQGLEFLIYFQGNSAPDKSGLPSDRFSAERTGGSVSTLTIQRTQQEDSAVYLCASSPGKDQPKHFGDGTRLSIL.